The 26 T cell receptor beta chains in this list originate from one sample, sequenced in a study of CD8 T cells in ankylosing spondylitis. These TCRs' antigens remain unknown. TCRdb reprocessed the 5' RACE reads with MiXCR, giving one entry per CDR3 protein. The table lists 300,000 to 400,000 distinct CDR3 sequences, about 20% of them singletons, with roughly a sixth in the top ten. Study results and caveats: A TCR beta motif made of fewer than 10 highly homologous variants seemed typical of ankylosing spondylitis blood.

Sequenced material: blood, either unsorted or a sorted T cell fraction (not recorded which). These receptors all stem from a male donor with ankylosing spondylitis.

CDR3 loop: CASRLPGQFYEQYF. The CDR3 DNA is TGTGCCAGCAGGCTTCCGGGACAGTTCTACGAGCAGTACTTC. This chain connects TRBV7-8 to TRBJ2-7; TRBD1 matches at 7 bases. The CDR3 length is 14 residues. Germline V gives CDR1 SGHVS, CDR2 FQNEAQ. V gave up 6 bases and J gave up 3 bases; unmatched junction bases: 8.

The sample holds a few counts of this clonotype. This chain joins TRBV7-2 and TRBJ2-5, with 12 bases identical to TRBD2. J was trimmed by 5 bases and V by 0 bases; bases with no gene match: 4. Germline V CDR1 and CDR2: SGHTA, FQGNSA. The CDR3 covers 16 residues. CDR3 residues: CASSLALAGGLETQYF. CDR3 bases: TGTGCCAGCAGCTTAGCGCTAGCGGGAGGGTTGGAGACCCAGTACTTC.

The rearrangement links TRBV9 to TRBJ1-1; TRBD1 might be the D (6 bases). CDR3 size: 15 residues. The germline gives CDR1 SGDLS, CDR2 YYNGEE. V was pared by 4 bases and J by 1 base, with 14 bases between. CDR3 DNA: TGTGCCAGCAGCTTCAGGGGAGATCCGAACACTGAAGCTTTCTTT. Amino acids: CASSFRGDPNTEAFF.

This clonotype has more than one count but fewer than ten. In nucleotides, the CDR3 is TGTGCCAGCAGCCCCTCCGGGACAGGGGGCCCATATGGCTACACCTTC. It encodes CASSPSGTGGPYGYTF. The V call is TRBV9, the J call TRBJ1-2, with 12 positions matching TRBD1. CDR1 is SGDLS and CDR2 is YYNGEE in the germline V gene. With 4 bases clipped from V and 5 bases from J, the junction kept 9 bases outside the gene matches. The CDR3 is 16 residues long.

Only a few counts were recorded for this clonotype. The rearrangement uses TRBV5-5 and TRBJ2-7; D might be TRBD2 (5 bases). V was clipped by 0 bases and J by 2 bases, with 12 bases between them. This CDR3 is 15 amino acids long. The germline gives CDR1 SGHKS, CDR2 YYEKEE (reference sequence). In DNA, the CDR3 is TGTGCCAGCAGCTTGGACCCTGGGAGAGCCTACGAGCAGTACTTC. Amino acid sequence: CASSLDPGRAYEQYF.

The sample holds a few counts of this clonotype. V usage is TRBV10-3 and J usage is TRBJ1-1; D remains ambiguous. V gave up 7 bases and J gave up 0 bases, with 9 bases separating them. Looked up from germline, CDR1 is ENHRY and CDR2 is SYGVKD. The CDR3 length is 13 residues. The CDR3 nucleotides read TGTGCCATCATGGGCAGTATGAACACTGAAGCTTTCTTT. This codes for CAIMGSMNTEAFF.

CDR3: CASSDVSGIDEQFF. Here the CDR3 DNA reads TGCGCCAGCAGTGATGTTAGCGGGATTGATGAGCAGTTCTTC. The V call is TRBV10-1, the J call TRBJ2-1, with 8 bases matching TRBD2. Germline V gene lookup returns CDR1 WNHNN and CDR2 SYGVQD (reference sequence). The CDR3 contains 14 residues. The V segment lost 3 bases and the J segment 8 bases; nucleotides outside the gene matches: 6.

As DNA, the CDR3 is TGTGCCAGCAGCCAAGTTGAGGGGTTGGGGGCTGAAGCTTTCTTT. Its protein is CASSQVEGLGAEAFF. The J gene is TRBJ1-1, the V gene TRBV4-2; perhaps TRBD1 as D (5 bases). Trimming took 1 base from V and 6 from J, leaving 15 bases between them. Germline values: CDR1 LGHNA, CDR2 YNFKEQ. The CDR3 is 15 residues long.

This clonotype was counted between two and nine times. V is TRBV7-9 and J is TRBJ1-4; perhaps TRBD1 as D (5 bases). Germline CDR1 reads SEHNR; CDR2 reads FQNEAQ (reference sequence). The CDR3 consists of 14 residues. The V gene lost 3 bases and the J gene lost 7 bases, with 12 bases spanning the gap. CDR3 in DNA: TGTGCCAGCAGCTTTGGGGGAGATACTGAAAAACTGTTTTTT. Translating gives CASSFGGDTEKLFF.

The chain carries TRBV10-3 and TRBJ2-1; 9 positions match TRBD2. This CDR3 comprises 13 residues. V lost 4 bases to trimming and J lost 15 bases; unmatched junction nucleotides: 10. The germline V gene encodes CDR1 ENHRY and CDR2 SYGVKD. This CDR3 is CAISGLAGEWRFF. The CDR3, as DNA: TGTGCCATCAGTGGGTTAGCGGGAGAGTGGCGGTTCTTC.

The gene calls are TRBV29-1 and TRBJ2-7; a possible D gene is TRBD1 (6 bases). This CDR3 has 12 amino acids. Germline-derived CDR1 and CDR2 are SQVTM and ANQGSEA. Between the trimmed V and J ends, which lost 6 bases and 7 bases, there was a span of 16 bases. DNA for the CDR3: TGCAGCGTCGCGGAACAGGGATGGGAGCAGTACTTC. Its protein is CSVAEQGWEQYF.

The chain is built from TRBV10-3 and TRBJ2-2; a weak D match, TRBD2 (6 bases). CDR3 size: 15 residues. Germline V gene sequence: CDR1 ENHRY, CDR2 SYGVKD. Trimming took off 4 bases at V and 1 base at J, with 10 bases between the two ends. CDR3 protein: CAISAAGRNTGELFF. For the CDR3, the DNA is TGTGCCATCAGTGCTGCGGGGCGGAACACCGGGGAGCTGTTTTTT.

The table lists this clonotype with a few counts. The gene calls are TRBV20-1 and TRBJ1-4; D ambiguous. This CDR3 contains 13 residues. The germline V and J ends were trimmed by 1 base and 7 bases, with 10 bases remaining between them. Per the germline V gene, CDR1 is DFQATT and CDR2 is SNEGSKA (reference sequence). CDR3 region: CSARVLLREKLFF. The CDR3 region has the DNA TGCAGTGCTAGAGTGTTACTCCGTGAAAAACTGTTTTTT.

The rearrangement links TRBV29-1 to TRBJ2-3; possible D gene TRBD2, 6 bases. V lost 8 bases, J lost 0 bases, and 12 bases lay in between. The V gene's germline CDR1 is SQVTM and CDR2 ANQGSEA. The CDR3 is 13 residues long. The CDR3 loop is CSLGLFSTDTQYF. The CDR3 DNA reads TGCAGCCTAGGACTATTTAGCACAGATACGCAGTATTTT.

This chain joins TRBV7-2 and TRBJ1-5; D is possibly TRBD1 (6 bases). The CDR3 is 16 amino acids. Germline assignment: CDR1 SGHTA and CDR2 FQGNSA. Trimming pared 0 bases from V and 6 bases from J, leaving 15 bases between. Here the CDR3 DNA reads TGTGCCAGCAGCTTAGCTCAGAGGGGGGCCGGTCAGCCCCAGCATTTT. It translates to CASSLAQRGAGQPQHF. Looking up the rest from reference TRBV7-2 and TRBJ1-5 gives the full variable domain: GAGVSQSPSNKVTEKGKDVELRCDPISGHTALYWYRQSLGQGLEFLIYFQGNSAPDKSGLPSDRFSAERTGGSVSTLTIQRTQQEDSAVYLCASSLAQRGAGQPQHFGDGTRLSIL.

This clonotype has more than one count but fewer than ten. This CDR3 reads CSARVRRPLEQFF. CDR3 nucleotide sequence: TGCAGTGCTAGGGTTAGACGGCCACTTGAGCAGTTCTTC. The chain employs TRBV20-1 and TRBJ2-1, with D unresolved. Germline CDR1 and CDR2: DFQATT and SNEGSKA (reference sequence). Trimming stripped 3 bases from V and 9 bases from J, with 15 bases between. The CDR3 extends over 13 amino acids.

The V and J genes are TRBV12-3 or TRBV12-4 and TRBJ2-1; D not certain. The CDR3 is made up of 13 amino acids. Trimming left V 3 bases short and J 6 bases short, with 9 bases between. The CDR3 DNA follows: TGTGCCAGCAGTTTGGGCTACCCCAATGAGCAGTTCTTC. Residues: CASSLGYPNEQFF.

V is TRBV7-2 and J is TRBJ1-3; D unresolved. Germline V gene lookup returns CDR1 SGHTA and CDR2 FQGNSA. Trimming shortened V by 3 bases and J by 4 bases, and 10 bases separated the two germline ends. The CDR3 spans 14 residues. The CDR3 nucleotides are TGTGCCAGCAGCTTGGGATACATCGGAAACACCATATATTTT. Amino acid sequence: CASSLGYIGNTIYF.

J is TRBJ1-5 and V is TRBV6-2 or TRBV6-3; D is ambiguous. The V end was cut by 2 bases, the J end by 0 bases, with 11 bases between. The CDR3 has 16 amino acids. Germline-derived CDR1 and CDR2 are MNHEY and SVGEGT. The CDR3 here is CASSYGGPSSNQPQHF. The CDR3, as DNA: TGTGCCAGCAGTTACGGAGGGCCGAGTAGCAATCAGCCCCAGCATTTT.

Points on this clonotype: An end of the junction does not agree with germline; a read error may underlie this. J is TRBJ1-5 and V is TRBV19, with 9 bases lining up with TRBD1. The CDR3 runs 15 residues. Germline V gene lookup returns CDR1 LNHDA and CDR2 SQIVND (reference sequence). In nucleotides, the CDR3 is TGTGCCAGCAGTAGGACAGGGGATGACAATCAGCCCCAGCATTTT. Its translation: CASSRTGDDNQPQHF.

This chain links TRBV7-3 with TRBJ2-3; the D is unclear. Per germline, CDR1 SGHTA and CDR2 FQGTGA. Trimming took 2 bases from V and 4 from J, leaving 10 bases between them. The CDR3 is 14 residues long. The CDR3 here is CASSLLESSDTQYF. DNA for the CDR3: TGTGCCAGCAGCTTATTGGAAAGTTCAGATACGCAGTATTTT.

This clonotype was counted only a few times. The rearrangement joins TRBV6-1 to TRBJ1-4; D is undetermined. The V end was cut by 7 bases, the J end by 0 bases, with 3 bases between. Germline CDR1 and CDR2: MNHNS and SASEGT. The CDR3 covers 12 residues. The CDR3: CASTPTNEKLFF. CDR3 DNA sequence: TGTGCCAGCACCCCAACTAATGAAAAACTGTTTTTT.

V is TRBV6-1 and J is TRBJ1-6; D is unresolved. V lost 2 bases, J lost 11 bases, and 13 bases lay in between. The CDR3 length is 14 residues. Germline CDR1 is MNHNS and CDR2 is SASEGT. In DNA form, the CDR3 reads TGTGCCAGCAGTGAATCGGGGAAAACGACACCCCTCCACTTT. This gives the protein CASSESGKTTPLHF.

The chain has TRBV11-2 and TRBJ2-3; 8 nucleotides agree with TRBD2. Germline V gene data show CDR1 as SGHAT and CDR2 as FQNNGV. The V and J ends lost 8 bases and 0 bases, in that order; junction bases with no gene match: 7. The length of the CDR3 is 15 residues. The chain's CDR3 is CASAGLVISTDTQYF. The CDR3 nucleotides read TGTGCCAGCGCGGGACTAGTAATTAGCACAGATACGCAGTATTTT.

This clonotype was seen more than once but under ten times. The V gene is TRBV5-1, the J gene TRBJ2-5; TRBD2 matches at 13 bases. The V segment lost 0 bases and the J segment 4 bases; nucleotides outside the gene matches: 6. The germline gives CDR1 SGHRS, CDR2 YFSETQ. This CDR3 has 17 residues. The CDR3 sequence: CASSLGLAGGLPETQYF. In DNA form, the CDR3 reads TGCGCCAGCAGCTTGGGACTAGCGGGAGGTCTCCCAGAGACCCAGTACTTC.

This clonotype was seen a few times. The rearrangement links TRBV6-5 to TRBJ2-5; D perhaps matches TRBD1 (5 bases). Germline assignment: CDR1 MNHEY and CDR2 SVGAGI. V was shortened by 2 bases and J by 2 bases, with 12 bases between the two germline ends. The CDR3 length is 15 residues. CDR3 region: CASSYKGARQETQYF. CDR3 sequence (DNA): TGTGCCAGCAGTTACAAAGGGGCGCGACAAGAGACCCAGTACTTC.